The 26 T cell receptor beta chains below all came from one sample that was sequenced in a study of T cells in Graves' hyperthyroidism and ophthalmopathy (dated by TCRdb to the late 2010s). The library came from multiplex PCR. Sequencing instrument: Illumina HiSeq 2000. The TCR beta CDR3 regions were amplified from RNA transcripts. A first-round RT-PCR of the TCR CDR3 used the HTBI primer set with the Qiagen OneStep RT-PCR kit. The public reads were reprocessed in TCRdb via fastp at Q25 and MiXCR, keeping in-frame beta chains. Rows with one shared CDR3 protein collapse into an entry with the most common genes and DNA. Within this sample are approximately 600,000 distinct CDR3 sequences, with roughly 14% of them counted one time only. The top ten clones comprise 4.3% of the sample. Sequenced material: blood. The receptors stem from a woman in her forties with Graves' ophthalmopathy.

The table lists this clonotype with a few counts. This chain joins TRBV4-1 and TRBJ2-2; unclear D gene. The CDR3 contains 14 residues. Trimming stripped 0 bases from V and 9 bases from J, with 11 bases between. Per germline, CDR1 MGHRA and CDR2 YSYEKL. For the CDR3, the DNA is TGCGCCAGCAGCCAAGATCTCCAGTTTTGGGAGCTGTTTTTT. As protein: CASSQDLQFWELFF.

This clonotype was seen repeatedly, ten times or more. This CDR3 reads CASSLFHSGIPYEQYF. CDR3 coding DNA: TGTGCCAGCAGTTTATTCCATAGCGGGATCCCCTACGAGCAGTACTTC. The chain links TRBV27 to TRBJ2-7; the match to TRBD2 covers 8 bases. The CDR3 runs 16 residues. After removal of 1 base from V and 2 bases from J, the junction contained 7 bases not matched to a gene. In germline, CDR1 is MNHEY, CDR2 SMNVEV (reference sequence).

This clonotype was observed many times. This sequence joins TRBV6-2 or TRBV6-3 and TRBJ1-1; the D is unclear. The CDR3 is made up of 13 amino acids. The V gene lost 3 bases and the J gene lost 1 base, with 6 bases spanning the gap. Germline V gene lookup returns CDR1 MNHEY and CDR2 SVGEGT. The CDR3 sequence: CASSYSKNTEAFF. The CDR3 coding sequence is TGTGCCAGCAGTTATTCCAAGAACACTGAAGCTTTCTTT.

This clonotype was detected ten times or more. This chain joins TRBV6-2 or TRBV6-3 and TRBJ2-7, with TRBD2 as a possible D gene (5 bases). Trimming removed 2 bases from V and 0 bases from J, with 8 bases in between. CDR3 size: 14 residues. Germline V gene data show CDR1 as MNHEY and CDR2 as SVGEGT. The CDR3 DNA reads as TGTGCCAGCAGTTACGACTACCTCTCCTACGAGCAGTACTTC. Encoded protein: CASSYDYLSYEQYF.

This clonotype was seen repeatedly, ten times or more. The rearrangement joins TRBV27 to TRBJ1-2; no clear D gene. The CDR3 length is 12 residues. Germline assignment: CDR1 MNHEY and CDR2 SMNVEV (reference sequence). V gave up 8 bases and J gave up 8 bases, with 15 bases separating them. CDR3 sequence reads: CASGETRKGYTF. The DNA for the CDR3 is TGTGCCAGCGGGGAAACCAGAAAAGGCTACACCTTC.

This clonotype occurred many times. This chain joins TRBV6-2 or TRBV6-3 and TRBJ1-2; the D gene is possibly TRBD1 (5 bases). Germline CDR1 and CDR2: MNHEY and SVGEGT. V was clipped by 5 bases and J by 8 bases, with 18 bases between them. CDR3 length: 14 amino acids. As DNA, the CDR3 is TGTGCCAGCAGTAGTCACGGGACTTTCTTCGGCTACACCTTC. Protein product: CASSSHGTFFGYTF.

The chain has TRBV20-1 and TRBJ2-7; D might be TRBD2 (5 bases). This CDR3 region has 15 residues. Per the germline V gene, CDR1 is DFQATT and CDR2 is SNEGSKA (reference sequence). The germline V and J ends were trimmed by 4 bases and 0 bases, with 16 bases remaining between them. The CDR3 is CSATQAVVSSYEQYF. The CDR3 nucleotides are TGCAGTGCTACCCAAGCGGTTGTCAGCTCCTACGAGCAGTACTTC.

This clonotype has a single count. The chain uses TRBV12-5 and TRBJ2-5; D unresolved. The CDR3 runs 12 residues. CDR1 and CDR2 from the germline V gene are LGHNT and FRNRAP. With 7 bases removed from V and 3 bases from J, the gap between germline ends came to 9 bases. CDR3: CASEGREETQYF. CDR3 coding DNA: TGTGCTAGTGAAGGTCGTGAAGAGACCCAGTACTTC.

This clonotype was detected many times. This chain uses TRBV6-1 with TRBJ1-1; no definite D call. The germline V gene has CDR1 MNHNS and CDR2 SASEGT. The V end lost 3 bases, the J end lost 1 base, and 9 bases lay between the germline ends. The CDR3 totals 14 residues. The CDR3: CASSDDAGNTEAFF. CDR3 DNA sequence: TGTGCCAGCAGTGACGACGCGGGGAACACTGAAGCTTTCTTT.

This clonotype has only one observation. J is TRBJ2-7 and V is TRBV6-1, with TRBD2 as a possible D gene (6 bases). The germline V gene has CDR1 MNHNS and CDR2 SASEGT. The CDR3 runs 13 residues. Trimming removed 6 bases at V and 3 bases at J, with 12 bases between. CDR3 bases: TGTGCCAGCAGACGGGAGTACATCTACGAGCAGTACTTC. This codes for CASRREYIYEQYF.

The chain uses TRBV6-1 and TRBJ2-7; D remains ambiguous. CDR1 and CDR2 from the germline V gene are MNHNS and SASEGT. CDR3 size: 14 residues. The germline V and J ends were trimmed by 5 bases and 4 bases, with 15 bases remaining between them. The CDR3 region has the DNA TGTGCCAGCAGTAAGAGGTTTGATGAATACGAGCAGTACTTC. Protein: CASSKRFDEYEQYF.

This clonotype was observed at least ten times. The chain recombines TRBV10-3 with TRBJ2-5; no firm D call. Looked up from germline, CDR1 is ENHRY and CDR2 is SYGVKD. The length of the CDR3 is 12 residues. V was clipped by 3 bases and J by 3 bases, with 5 bases between them. The CDR3 coding sequence is TGTGCCATCAGTGATCTGGAAGAGACCCAGTACTTC. Encoded protein: CAISDLEETQYF.

This clonotype was counted at least ten times. The chain employs TRBV28 and TRBJ2-2, with D uncertain. Germline loops: CDR1 MDHEN, CDR2 SYDVKM. This CDR3 has 15 residues. The V end was cut by 1 base, the J end by 1 base, with 7 bases between. The CDR3 nucleotides are TGTGCCAGCAGTTTATTGTCGAGGAACACCGGGGAGCTGTTTTTT. Protein sequence: CASSLLSRNTGELFF. Drawing the rest from reference TRBV28 and TRBJ2-2, the complete variable domain is DVKVTQSSRYLVKRTGEKVFLECVQDMDHENMFWYRQDPGLGLRLIYFSYDVKMKEKGDIPEGYSVSREKKERFSLILESASTNQTSMYLCASSLLSRNTGELFFGEGSRLTVL.

This clonotype was seen more than once but under ten times. The chain links TRBV28 to TRBJ2-7; 14 bases match TRBD2. Germline values: CDR1 MDHEN, CDR2 SYDVKM. The CDR3 consists of 16 residues. J was trimmed by 5 bases and V by 4 bases; bases with no gene match: 7. Written as DNA, the CDR3 is TGTGCCAGCAGTTCCACGGGACTAGCGGGAGCCCACGAGCAGTACTTC. This gives the protein CASSSTGLAGAHEQYF.

This clonotype appeared a few times. This may be a read error: a much more frequent sequence differs by one nucleotide. The chain employs TRBV7-3 and TRBJ2-7, with TRBD2 identical over 10 bases. Germline trimming cut 3 bases from V and 10 bases from J; bases unmatched to any gene: 12. There are 15 residues in the CDR3. From germline, CDR1 is SGHTA and CDR2 FQGTGA. CDR3 residues: CASSFGASGSEDQYF. As DNA, the CDR3 is TGTGCCAGCAGCTTCGGGGCTAGCGGGAGCGAAGATCAGTACTTC.

This clonotype was counted between two and nine times. This sequence joins TRBV11-1 and TRBJ2-5, with TRBD2 identical over 12 bases. Per germline, CDR1 SGHAT and CDR2 FQDESV (reference sequence). This CDR3 is 17 amino acids long. J gave up 5 bases and V 4 bases, and 11 bases lay outside the gene matches. The CDR3: CASSSSTSGRNRETQYF. Here the CDR3 DNA reads TGTGCCAGCAGCTCTTCGACTAGCGGGAGAAATCGGGAGACCCAGTACTTC.

This clonotype has only a few counts. The gene calls are TRBV5-5 and TRBJ2-7, with D perhaps TRBD1 or TRBD2 (7 bases each). The V gene lost 4 bases and the J gene lost 3 bases, with 14 bases spanning the gap. The germline V gene has CDR1 SGHKS and CDR2 YYEKEE (reference sequence). The CDR3 spans 14 residues. CDR3 in DNA: TGTGCCAGCAGCATCCCAGGGGGGGGCTACGAGCAGTACTTC. As protein: CASSIPGGGYEQYF.

The chain carries TRBV4-1 and TRBJ2-7; maybe TRBD1 (6 bases). The CDR3 spans 14 residues. Germline lookup yields CDR1 MGHRA and CDR2 YSYEKL. Between the trimmed V and J ends, which lost 1 base and 2 bases, there was a span of 9 bases. CDR3 sequence: CASSQVRDTYEQYF. Here the CDR3 DNA reads TGCGCCAGCAGCCAAGTCAGGGACACCTACGAGCAGTACTTC.

This clonotype was counted many times. This chain's CDR3 is CASSEAEVSEEETQYF. Here the CDR3 DNA reads TGTGCCAGCAGTGAAGCGGAGGTGTCCGAAGAAGAGACCCAGTACTTC. The chain couples TRBV2 to TRBJ2-5, with a possible D match to TRBD2 (5 bases). Germline V CDR1 and CDR2: SNHLY, FYNNEI. V lost 0 bases, J lost 3 bases, and 14 bases lay in between. CDR3 length: 16 residues.

At least ten counts were recorded for this clonotype. The gene calls are TRBV7-2 and TRBJ2-4, with D possibly being TRBD1 (6 bases). The CDR3 loop spans 15 amino acids. Deletions cut 1 base from V and 7 bases from J, with 14 bases between. CDR1 and CDR2 (germline): SGHTA, FQGNSA. The CDR3 DNA is TGTGCCAGCAGCTTAGTTCGGACAGAGGTGAACATTCAGTACTTC. It encodes CASSLVRTEVNIQYF.

Ten or more counts support this clonotype. The chain uses TRBV28 and TRBJ1-1, with TRBD1 identical over 8 bases. With 5 bases clipped from V and 7 bases from J, the junction kept 6 bases outside the gene matches. Germline V gene lookup returns CDR1 MDHEN and CDR2 SYDVKM. The CDR3 has 13 residues. The CDR3 nucleotides read TGTGCCAGCAGTCCTACAGGGGGATATGAAGCTTTCTTT. This gives the protein CASSPTGGYEAFF.

This clonotype was detected a few times. V gene TRBV5-1 combines with J gene TRBJ1-2; D remains ambiguous. The CDR3 is 16 amino acids. Deletions cut 3 bases from V and 0 bases from J, with 15 bases between. Germline-derived CDR1 and CDR2 are SGHRS and YFSETQ. CDR3 region: CASSSTTGLANYGYTF. DNA for the CDR3: TGCGCCAGCAGCTCCACCACCGGGTTGGCTAACTATGGCTACACCTTC.

This clonotype was detected ten times or more. The chain couples TRBV20-1 to TRBJ2-5; no firm D call. This CDR3 comprises 12 residues. The V gene lost 2 bases and the J gene lost 1 base, with 5 bases spanning the gap. Germline V gene sequence: CDR1 DFQATT, CDR2 SNEGSKA (reference sequence). CDR3 sequence: CSARQFQETQYF. The CDR3 region has the DNA TGCAGTGCTAGACAATTCCAAGAGACCCAGTACTTC.

The table lists this clonotype with a few counts. In nucleotides, the CDR3 is TGTGCCAGCGAGTCGGTCTCCTACGAGCAGTACTTC. Residues: CASESVSYEQYF. This sequence joins TRBV7-9 and TRBJ2-7; D gene unclear. This CDR3 spans 12 amino acids. Per germline, CDR1 SEHNR and CDR2 FQNEAQ (reference sequence). The V gene lost 8 bases and the J gene lost 0 bases, with 8 bases spanning the gap. Full variable domain (outside the CDR3, taken from reference TRBV7-9 and TRBJ2-7): DTGVSQNPRHKITKRGQNVTFRCDPISEHNRLYWYRQTLGQGPEFLTYFQNEAQLEKSRLLSDRFSAERPKGSFSTLEIQRTEQGDSAMYLCASESVSYEQYFGPGTRLTVT.

The chain links TRBV16 to TRBJ1-5; possible D gene TRBD1, 5 bases. This CDR3 has 15 residues. Trimming took off 6 bases at V and 3 bases at J, with 15 bases between the two ends. Germline CDR1 reads KGHSY; CDR2 reads FQNENV. The CDR3 nucleotides read TGTGCCAGCAGTCCCTCTCGACAGTACAATCAGCCCCAGCATTTT. Translating it yields CASSPSRQYNQPQHF.

CDR3 in DNA: TGTGCCAGCAGTGTTCCCGGGGCCCCGGAGCAGTACTTC. Residues: CASSVPGAPEQYF. The chain has TRBV12-3 or TRBV12-4 and TRBJ2-7; D possibly uses TRBD1 or TRBD2 (5 bases each). Trimming shortened V by 5 bases and J by 7 bases, and 15 bases separated the two germline ends. CDR3 length equals 13 residues.